The T cell receptor (beta chain) under discussion was sequenced for a study of cytomegalovirus exposure and HLA in healthy donors. Points from the study as a whole: The study put roughly 160 TCR beta chains on its list as cytomegalovirus-associated.

TCRdb's copy holds only in-frame clones and misses some; the assay was immunoSEQ multiplex PCR. Altogether a few hundred thousand clones are present, approximately 85% being singletons, with the ten largest covering roughly 0.96%. This CDR3 is 15 amino acids long. The ends lost 2 bases at V and 4 bases at J; junction bases unmatched: 6. Germline values: CDR1 MNHEY, CDR2 SMNVEV (reference sequence). About this clone: Its antigen is unidentified.

The specimen sequenced was PBMCs. The chain carries TRBV27 and TRBJ2-7, with 9 bases fitting TRBD1. The TCR originated in a man between 25 and 39 years old in good health and CMV-seronegative. CDR3 amino acids: CASSLGTGGPYEQYF. Here the CDR3 DNA reads TGTGCCAGCAGTTTAGGAACAGGGGGCCCTTACGAGCAGTACTTC.